The 25 T cell receptor beta chains below come from one sample, sequenced in a study of cytomegalovirus exposure and HLA in healthy donors. The primer mix had 60 Vbeta and 13 Jbeta primers. TCRdb's copy holds only in-frame clones and misses some; the assay was immunoSEQ multiplex PCR. The data show roughly 140,000 clones, around three quarters seen once. The sample comprised PBMCs. The receptor source for this set is a woman aged 40 to 50 in good health and CMV-seronegative.

The rearrangement uses TRBV28 and TRBJ2-5, with 15 bases lining up with TRBD2. J lost 4 bases, V lost 5 bases, and 5 bases had no gene match. Germline CDR1 is MDHEN and CDR2 is SYDVKM. The CDR3 has 16 residues. Here the CDR3 reads CASSPGLAGGPETQYF. In nucleotides, the CDR3 is TGTGCCAGCAGTCCGGGACTAGCGGGGGGTCCAGAGACCCAGTACTTC.

The chain couples TRBV7-9 to TRBJ2-2, with 9 nucleotides matching TRBD2. In germline, CDR1 is SEHNR, CDR2 FQNEAQ (reference sequence). This CDR3 is 16 amino acids long. Trimming cost V 3 bases and J 7 bases; bases outside gene matches: 9. The DNA of the CDR3 is TGTGCCAGCAGCTTTGGTAGCGGGGGTCCTGGCGGGGAGCTGTTTTTT. This encodes CASSFGSGGPGGELFF.

The chain carries TRBV29-1 and TRBJ1-2; D not certain. Trimming removed 6 bases from V and 4 bases from J, with 15 bases in between. Looked up from germline, CDR1 is SQVTM and CDR2 is ANQGSEA. The CDR3 runs 13 residues. DNA of the CDR3: TGCAGCGTCGGTAAATCAACGGGCTATGGCTACACCTTC. This translates into CSVGKSTGYGYTF.

This clone appeared once. This sequence joins TRBV4-1 and TRBJ2-5; 7 nucleotides match TRBD2. The length of the CDR3 is 15 residues. V trimming: 4 bases; J trimming: 5 bases; junction bases outside the gene matches: 10. Per germline, CDR1 MGHRA and CDR2 YSYEKL. The CDR3 spells CASSRGTTRSETQYF. The CDR3 DNA sequence: TGCGCCAGCAGCCGCGGGACTACCCGTTCGGAGACCCAGTACTTC.

The chain couples TRBV10-3 to TRBJ2-7, with 11 bases fitting TRBD2. Germline CDR1 is ENHRY and CDR2 is SYGVKD. The CDR3 is made up of 15 amino acids. J gave up 6 bases and V 5 bases, and 9 bases lay outside the gene matches. The CDR3 coding sequence is TGTGCCATCAGTCCTACTAGCGGGAGTGTCGGCGAGCAGTACTTC. It is translated as CAISPTSGSVGEQYF.

The V gene is TRBV19, the J gene TRBJ2-1; 7 nucleotides match TRBD2. Germline lookup yields CDR1 LNHDA and CDR2 SQIVND (reference sequence). Unmatched junction bases numbered 15, after V lost 7 bases and J lost 9 bases. The CDR3 totals 15 residues. The CDR3 DNA is TGTGCCAGTACCTGGCTAGCGGACGCGGAAGGTGAGCAGTTCTTC. Translation gives CASTWLADAEGEQFF.

The rearrangement links TRBV10-2 to TRBJ2-7; TRBD1 matches at 7 bases. This CDR3 is built from 13 residues. Germline trimming cut 10 bases from V and 5 bases from J; bases unmatched to any gene: 11. CDR1 and CDR2 from the germline V gene are WSHSY and SAAADI. The CDR3 sequence is CAIRNRGSHEQYF. The CDR3 DNA sequence: TGCGCCATCCGGAACAGGGGTTCCCACGAGCAGTACTTC.

The chain combines TRBV2 with TRBJ2-3, with 14 positions matching TRBD2. Per the germline V gene, CDR1 is SNHLY and CDR2 is FYNNEI. With V trimmed by 5 bases and J by 5 bases, 12 bases remained unmatched. The CDR3 length is 18 residues. CDR3 coding DNA: TGTGCCAGCAGTCATAGACCCCGACTAGCGGGAGGGGGAGATACGCAGTATTTT. The encoded protein is CASSHRPRLAGGGDTQYF.

V and J are TRBV4-1 and TRBJ1-1; maybe TRBD1 (5 bases). Germline loops: CDR1 MGHRA, CDR2 YSYEKL. V was cut by 3 bases and J by 0 bases, with 11 bases left in between. This CDR3 has 15 amino acids. The CDR3 spells CASSHSDNMNTEAFF. The DNA for the CDR3 is TGCGCCAGCAGCCATTCGGACAATATGAACACTGAAGCTTTCTTT.

This clone was detected a few times. This sequence joins TRBV7-9 and TRBJ1-3; no clear D gene. CDR1 is SEHNR and CDR2 is FQNEAQ in the germline V gene (reference sequence). V lost 3 bases, J lost 0 bases, and 12 bases lay in between. The CDR3 length is 16 residues. DNA for the CDR3: TGTGCCAGCAGCTTGGAGGGTATGGACTCTGGAAACACCATATATTTT. Translated, it gives CASSLEGMDSGNTIYF.

V usage is TRBV12-5 and J usage is TRBJ2-2; possibly TRBD2 for D (6 bases). This CDR3 region has 16 residues. V was cut by 1 base and J by 4 bases, with 13 bases left in between. Looked up from germline, CDR1 is LGHNT and CDR2 is FRNRAP. CDR3 DNA sequence: TGTGCTAGTGGTTTGGACCGGGACTCCCCCACCGGGGAGCTGTTTTTT. As protein: CASGLDRDSPTGELFF.

The chain is built from TRBV27 and TRBJ1-1, with D perhaps matching TRBD1 (6 bases). V lost 6 bases and J lost 2, with 16 bases in between. The CDR3 runs to 15 residues. Germline CDR1 reads MNHEY; CDR2 reads SMNVEV (reference sequence). In DNA, the CDR3 is TGTGCCAGCAGGGAAACCACAGGGTCCAACACTGAAGCTTTCTTT. Its protein product is CASRETTGSNTEAFF.

This clone showed up just once. The chain recombines TRBV18 with TRBJ1-1, with 7 bases aligning to TRBD1. The CDR3 consists of 15 residues. The V and J ends lost 3 bases and 4 bases, in that order; junction bases with no gene match: 8. CDR1 is KGHSH, CDR2 LQKENI, per germline. The CDR3: CASSPQLTGSTEAFF. CDR3 DNA: TGTGCCAGCTCACCGCAACTGACAGGGAGCACTGAAGCTTTCTTT.

The CDR3 DNA reads as TGTGCCAGCAGCCTCCTCCGGCACAGGGGTGGGTACGAGCAGTACTTC. Its translation: CASSLLRHRGGYEQYF. The chain employs TRBV7-9 and TRBJ2-7; 7 nucleotides agree with TRBD1. This CDR3 comprises 16 residues. The germline gives CDR1 SEHNR, CDR2 FQNEAQ (reference sequence). V shed 5 bases and J 4 bases; nucleotides not matched to a gene: 14.

V is TRBV7-7 and J is TRBJ2-5, with D possibly TRBD1 on 5 matching bases. The CDR3 length is 13 residues. V dropped 4 bases and J dropped 5 bases, with 11 bases sitting between them. The germline V gene has CDR1 SSHAT and CDR2 FNYEAQ (reference sequence). This chain's CDR3 is CASSSQGSETQYF. Here the CDR3 DNA reads TGTGCCAGCAGCTCCCAGGGAAGCGAGACCCAGTACTTC. Together with reference TRBV7-7 and TRBJ2-5, the CDR3 gives the full variable domain: GAGVSQSPRYKVTKRGQDVTLRCDPISSHATLYWYQQALGQGPEFLTYFNYEAQPDKSGLPSDRFSAERPEGSISTLTIQRTEQRDSAMYRCASSSQGSETQYFGPGTRLLVL.

This chain connects TRBV14 to TRBJ2-5; 8 nucleotides align to TRBD1. The DNA end is a closer match to TRBJ2-7, so the J assignment may be wrong. The germline V gene has CDR1 SGHDN and CDR2 FVKESK. The CDR3 has 16 amino acids. CDR3: CASSREWGTGHYEQYF. The CDR3 region has the DNA TGTGCCAGCAGTAGGGAATGGGGGACAGGCCACTACGAGCAGTACTTC.

The V and J genes are TRBV9 and TRBJ2-1, with 8 bases lining up with TRBD2. The CDR3 length is 15 residues. V was clipped by 6 bases and J by 1 base; unmatched bases: 6. From germline, CDR1 is SGDLS and CDR2 YYNGEE. The CDR3 DNA reads as TGTGCCAGCACACCTAGCGGGTTTTCCTACAATGAGCAGTTCTTC. Its protein product is CASTPSGFSYNEQFF.

The V gene is TRBV6-6, the J gene TRBJ1-5, with 7 bases identical to TRBD1. Trimming cost V 4 bases and J 4 bases; bases outside gene matches: 4. Germline V gene sequence: CDR1 MNHNY, CDR2 SVGAGI (reference sequence). The CDR3 spans 14 residues. CDR3 sequence: CASSSTGRNQPQHF. The CDR3 DNA reads TGTGCCAGCAGTTCGACAGGGCGTAATCAGCCCCAGCATTTT.

V and J are TRBV5-1 and TRBJ2-3, with TRBD1 identical over 8 bases. The CDR3 totals 14 residues. Germline-derived CDR1 and CDR2 are SGHRS and YFSETQ. After removal of 6 bases from V and 4 bases from J, the junction contained 7 bases not matched to a gene. DNA of the CDR3: TGCGCCAGCACCAGAGGACAGGGCCCAGATACGCAGTATTTT. Residues: CASTRGQGPDTQYF. Variable domain in full (rest from reference TRBV5-1 and TRBJ2-3): KAGVTQTPRYLIKTRGQQVTLSCSPISGHRSVSWYQQTPGQGLQFLFEYFSETQRNKGNFPGRFSGRQFSNSRSEMNVSTLELGDSALYLCASTRGQGPDTQYFGPGTRLTVL.

The CDR3 DNA follows: TGTGCCAGCAGCCTAGGAGACTACTATGGCTACACCTTC. Residues: CASSLGDYYGYTF. The chain combines TRBV9 with TRBJ1-2; D remains ambiguous. The V end lost 4 bases, the J end lost 3 bases, and 10 bases lay between the germline ends. The CDR3 extends over 13 amino acids. The V gene's germline CDR1 is SGDLS and CDR2 YYNGEE.

The rearrangement uses TRBV7-9 and TRBJ2-7; D not resolved. Per germline, CDR1 SEHNR and CDR2 FQNEAQ (reference sequence). V lost 5 bases and J 5 bases, leaving 13 bases between the germline ends. This CDR3 region has 13 residues. In DNA, the CDR3 is TGTGCCAGCAGCCCACAGATAGTAAACGAGCAGTACTTC. It codes for CASSPQIVNEQYF.

The V call is TRBV11-2, the J call TRBJ2-3; 9 nucleotides agree with TRBD2. J gave up 6 bases and V 0 bases, and 10 bases lay outside the gene matches. The V gene's germline CDR1 is SGHAT and CDR2 FQNNGV. The CDR3 runs to 17 residues. CDR3 coding DNA: TGTGCCAGCAGCTTAGAGACTGGCGGGAGGGCCGGGGATACGCAGTATTTT. It translates to CASSLETGGRAGDTQYF. Together with reference TRBV11-2 and TRBJ2-3, the CDR3 gives the full variable domain: EAGVAQSPRYKIIEKRQSVAFWCNPISGHATLYWYQQILGQGPKLLIQFQNNGVVDDSQLPKDRFSAERLKGVDSTLKIQPAKLEDSAVYLCASSLETGGRAGDTQYFGPGTRLTVL.

The chain links TRBV5-5 to TRBJ2-7; 11 bases are a match to TRBD2. V shed 0 bases and J 2 bases; nucleotides not matched to a gene: 10. Germline V CDR1 and CDR2: SGHKS, YYEKEE (reference sequence). The CDR3 extends over 18 amino acids. Here the CDR3 reads CASSLGQTGTSGTYEQYF. CDR3 sequence (DNA): TGTGCCAGCAGCTTGGGACAGACCGGGACTAGCGGTACCTACGAGCAGTACTTC.

This clone was detected only a few times. The rearrangement links TRBV10-3 to TRBJ1-2; no clear D gene. Per the germline V gene, CDR1 is ENHRY and CDR2 is SYGVKD. V was clipped by 5 bases and J by 6 bases, with 19 bases between them. CDR3 size: 15 residues. In DNA form, the CDR3 reads TGTGCCATCAGTCGAGTTACGGGAGAAGAAAATGGCTACACCTTC. Its translation is CAISRVTGEENGYTF.

A few counts support this clone. V is TRBV5-1 and J is TRBJ1-4; 8 bases are a match to TRBD1. The V gene's germline CDR1 is SGHRS and CDR2 YFSETQ. The CDR3 covers 16 residues. V shed 0 bases, J shed 6 bases, and the junction held 7 bases outside the gene matches. The CDR3 is CASSLGTGRGDEKLFF. DNA of the CDR3: TGCGCCAGCAGCTTGGGGACAGGGCGAGGGGATGAAAAACTGTTTTTT.